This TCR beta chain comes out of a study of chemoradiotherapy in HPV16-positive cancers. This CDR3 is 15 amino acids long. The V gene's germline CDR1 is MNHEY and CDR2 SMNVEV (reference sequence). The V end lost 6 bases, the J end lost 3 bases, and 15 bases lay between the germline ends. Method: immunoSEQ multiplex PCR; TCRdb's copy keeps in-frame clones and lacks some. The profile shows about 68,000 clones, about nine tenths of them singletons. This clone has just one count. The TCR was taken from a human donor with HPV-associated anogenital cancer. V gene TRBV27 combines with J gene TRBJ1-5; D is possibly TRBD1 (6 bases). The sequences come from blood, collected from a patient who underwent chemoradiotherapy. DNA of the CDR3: TGTGCCAGCAGAATACAGGGTAGCGACAATCAGCCCCAGCATTTT. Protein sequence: CASRIQGSDNQPQHF.